The next 29 T cell receptor beta chains were all read from a single sample in a study of STAT5B mutations in CD4+ large granular lymphocyte leukemia (dated by TCRdb to between 2021 and 2023). Preparation of the library involved the immunoSEQ multiplex PCR assay. The source is immuneACCESS, and TCRdb retained only in-frame sequences with V and J called. Part of the clones is not carried over; for the studies checked, unresolved V genes explain less than half of this, and the remainder is unexplained. This sample lists about 30,000 clones; 65% to 75% were detected once. The ten biggest clones cover roughly 3.3% of the sample. The specimen sequenced was CD4+ T cells from blood buffy coats. The origin of the receptors is a human donor in good health.

The chain's CDR3 is CASSSSKGLKETQYF. CDR3 nucleotide sequence: TGCGCCAGCAGCTCCAGTAAGGGGTTAAAAGAGACCCAGTACTTC. V gene TRBV5-1 combines with J gene TRBJ2-5, with D possibly being TRBD1 (5 bases). The ends were cut back, 3 bases at V and 3 bases at J, with 15 bases in the middle. Looked up from germline, CDR1 is SGHRS and CDR2 is YFSETQ. The CDR3 has 15 amino acids.

This chain connects TRBV5-1 to TRBJ2-1; 10 positions match TRBD2. J was trimmed by 7 bases and V by 1 base; bases with no gene match: 5. The germline V gene encodes CDR1 SGHRS and CDR2 YFSETQ. This CDR3 has 15 residues. CDR3 loop: CASSLSLAGVNEQFF. The DNA of the CDR3 is TGCGCCAGCAGCTTGTCGCTAGCGGGAGTTAATGAGCAGTTCTTC.

This clone has a handful of counts. The V call is TRBV5-6, the J call TRBJ1-3; D unresolved. Trimming stripped 1 base from V and 4 bases from J, with 3 bases between. CDR3 size: 12 residues. Germline V gives CDR1 SGHDT, CDR2 YYEEEE. CDR3 nucleotides: TGTGCCAGCAGCTTGTTGGGAAACACCATATATTTT. Translation: CASSLLGNTIYF.

This clone rates as medium-sized. The V gene is TRBV29-1, the J gene TRBJ1-1; 12 nucleotides match TRBD1. The CDR3 sequence is 15 residues long. Looked up from germline, CDR1 is SQVTM and CDR2 is ANQGSEA. J was trimmed by 5 bases and V by 6 bases; bases with no gene match: 10. The CDR3 DNA sequence: TGCAGCGTGAGAGGGACAGGGGGCCGGGGGACTGAAGCTTTCTTT. The encoded protein is CSVRGTGGRGTEAFF. The variable domain in full, with the rest retrieved from reference TRBV29-1 and TRBJ1-1, is SAVISQKPSRDICQRGTSLTIQCQVDSQVTMMFWYRQQPGQSLTLIATANQGSEATYESGFVIDKFPISRPNLTFSTLTVSNMSPEDSSIYLCSVRGTGGRGTEAFFGQGTRLTVV.

This chain links TRBV10-3 with TRBJ2-3; the D is unclear. The germline V gene has CDR1 ENHRY and CDR2 SYGVKD. This CDR3 has 13 residues. V was trimmed by 4 bases and J by 3 bases, leaving 8 bases between them. CDR3 nucleotide sequence: TGTGCCATCAGTGCCAGACAAACAGATACGCAGTATTTT. Its protein product is CAISARQTDTQYF.

V is TRBV30 and J is TRBJ2-1; D is ambiguous. The V end was cut by 4 bases, the J end by 5 bases, with 9 bases between. Germline assignment: CDR1 GTSNPN and CDR2 SVGIG (reference sequence). The CDR3 runs 12 residues. Written as DNA, the CDR3 is TGTGCCTGGAAAGGGTATGACAATGAGCAGTTCTTC. It specifies CAWKGYDNEQFF.

This rearrangement joins TRBV6-5 to TRBJ2-3; D gene unclear. Per germline, CDR1 MNHEY and CDR2 SVGAGI. The CDR3 covers 14 residues. Deletions cut 4 bases from V and 5 bases from J, with 13 bases between. The chain's CDR3 is CASSLRGKEDTQYF. DNA for the CDR3: TGTGCCAGCAGTTTGAGAGGTAAAGAAGATACGCAGTATTTT.

In nucleotides, the CDR3 is TGTGCCAGCAGGTTGAACACCGGGGAGCTGTTTTTT. It yields the protein CASRLNTGELFF. The chain couples TRBV28 to TRBJ2-2; D gene uncertain. CDR3 length: 12 amino acids. The germline V gene has CDR1 MDHEN and CDR2 SYDVKM. V lost 6 bases and J 1 base, leaving 3 bases between the germline ends.

The chain uses TRBV19 and TRBJ2-1; 12 bases are a match to TRBD1. The CDR3 loop spans 15 amino acids. After removal of 3 bases from V and 8 bases from J, the junction contained 5 bases not matched to a gene. Germline CDR1 is LNHDA and CDR2 is SQIVND (reference sequence). CDR3 in amino acids: CASSIRDRGRDEQFF. CDR3 DNA sequence: TGTGCCAGTAGTATCAGGGACAGGGGGCGAGATGAGCAGTTCTTC.

The chain links TRBV5-1 to TRBJ2-4, with D perhaps TRBD1 (6 bases). Looked up from germline, CDR1 is SGHRS and CDR2 is YFSETQ. This CDR3 is built from 16 residues. The V gene lost 0 bases and the J gene lost 8 bases, with 18 bases spanning the gap. The CDR3 DNA reads TGCGCCAGCAGCTTGGAATCCAGGGGCGGTCAGGACATTCAGTACTTC. It translates to CASSLESRGGQDIQYF.

The rearrangement links TRBV18 to TRBJ1-4; 8 nucleotides align to TRBD1. Trimming cost V 1 base and J 7 bases; bases outside gene matches: 8. Germline CDR1 and CDR2: KGHSH and LQKENI. This CDR3 contains 16 residues. CDR3 DNA sequence: TGTGCCAGCTCACCACAAACTCGACAGGGGAGTGAAAAACTGTTTTTT. It translates to CASSPQTRQGSEKLFF.

This rearrangement joins TRBV7-8 to TRBJ2-1; 7 positions match TRBD2. V was pared by 2 bases and J by 0 bases, with 7 bases of the junction left unmatched. The CDR3 runs 17 residues. The germline V gene encodes CDR1 SGHVS and CDR2 FQNEAQ. The DNA for the CDR3 is TGTGCCAGCAGCTTACGGGCTAGCGGCAACTCCTACAATGAGCAGTTCTTC. As protein: CASSLRASGNSYNEQFF. Full variable domain (rest looked up from reference TRBV7-8 and TRBJ2-1): GAGVSQSPRYKVAKRGQDVALRCDPISGHVSLFWYQQALGQGPEFLTYFQNEAQLDKSGLPSDRFFAERPEGSVSTLKIQRTQQEDSAVYLCASSLRASGNSYNEQFFGPGTRLTVL.

This clone has just one count. V usage is TRBV5-4 and J usage is TRBJ2-1, with D possibly TRBD2 on 6 matching bases. Germline CDR1 is SGHNT and CDR2 is YYREEE (reference sequence). The CDR3 consists of 15 residues. V dropped 0 bases and J dropped 2 bases, with 9 bases sitting between them. The CDR3 is CASSLGGNTYNEQFF. CDR3 sequence (DNA): TGTGCCAGCAGCTTGGGCGGGAATACCTACAATGAGCAGTTCTTC.

Points on this clone: In the same sample, other DNA sequences code for this CDR3. V usage is TRBV28 and J usage is TRBJ1-1, with D hard to call. The CDR3 contains 14 residues. V lost 6 bases and J lost 2, with 13 bases in between. Germline V gene data show CDR1 as MDHEN and CDR2 as SYDVKM. In DNA, the CDR3 is TGTGCCAGCAGCCCGGGAGCGCTCAACACTGAAGCTTTCTTT. Translated: CASSPGALNTEAFF.

CDR3 DNA sequence: TGTGCCATCAGTGTCAACAGCCCAGGAGCACTAGCGGCCTACGAGCAGTACTTC. As protein: CAISVNSPGALAAYEQYF. This sequence joins TRBV10-3 and TRBJ2-7; 8 bases agree with TRBD2. This CDR3 is 18 amino acids long. The junction had 16 bases not matched to a gene; V was cut back by 4 bases and J by 2 bases. Germline V gives CDR1 ENHRY, CDR2 SYGVKD.

Only a few counts were recorded for this clone. CDR3 coding DNA: TGTGCCAGCAGTTTATCAGGGGGGAGAAACTCACCCCTCCACTTT. Its protein is CASSLSGGRNSPLHF. The chain employs TRBV27 and TRBJ1-6; D possibly corresponds to TRBD1 (6 bases). Germline V gives CDR1 MNHEY, CDR2 SMNVEV (reference sequence). The V and J ends lost 0 bases and 10 bases respectively, with 13 bases between them. The CDR3 is 15 amino acids.

This rearrangement joins TRBV5-5 to TRBJ2-2, with a tentative D call TRBD1 (6 bases). Germline-derived CDR1 and CDR2 are SGHKS and YYEKEE (reference sequence). Trimming took off 0 bases at V and 5 bases at J, with 14 bases between the two ends. The CDR3 is made up of 16 amino acids. CDR3 sequence (DNA): TGTGCCAGCAGCTTGGCCCGGGTAGGGGGAACCGGGGAGCTGTTTTTT. It encodes CASSLARVGGTGELFF.

This clone was seen a single time. J is TRBJ2-3 and V is TRBV6-5; D not certain. Trimming took 8 bases from V and 3 from J, leaving 15 bases between them. CDR3 length equals 14 residues. CDR1 and CDR2 from the germline V gene are MNHEY and SVGAGI. Written as DNA, the CDR3 is TGTGCCAGCGCCCCCCTGGTAGTAACAGATACGCAGTATTTT. Its protein is CASAPLVVTDTQYF.

This clone occurred once. This chain connects TRBV7-6 to TRBJ2-1; 10 bases map to TRBD2. The germline V gene has CDR1 SGHVS and CDR2 FNYEAQ. This CDR3 has 16 residues. V shed 1 base and J 4 bases; nucleotides not matched to a gene: 4. The CDR3 DNA follows: TGTGCCAGCAGCTTAGAGGGAGCGGGAGGGTACAATGAGCAGTTCTTC. Translation: CASSLEGAGGYNEQFF.

The table lists this clone with a few counts. This sequence joins TRBV5-1 and TRBJ1-2; 7 bases map to TRBD1. The CDR3 contains 13 residues. The germline CDR1 and CDR2 sequences are SGHRS and YFSETQ. Trimming took 4 bases from V and 4 from J; bases not matched to a gene: 4. The CDR3 loop is CASSPGGGYGYTF. CDR3 nucleotides: TGCGCCAGCAGCCCAGGGGGTGGCTATGGCTACACCTTC.

The gene calls are TRBV6-5 and TRBJ1-1, with a tentative D call TRBD1 (5 bases). CDR1 is MNHEY and CDR2 is SVGAGI in the germline V gene. The CDR3 spans 12 residues. Trimming pared 2 bases from V and 8 bases from J, leaving 9 bases between. The CDR3 loop is CASSYRGGEAFF. The DNA of the CDR3 is TGTGCCAGCAGTTACCGGGGCGGGGAAGCTTTCTTT.

This clone has a handful of counts. The chain is built from TRBV7-9 and TRBJ2-3, with D hard to call. Germline-derived CDR1 and CDR2 are SEHNR and FQNEAQ (reference sequence). This CDR3 spans 15 amino acids. V lost 1 base, J lost 2 bases, and 10 bases lay in between. DNA of the CDR3: TGTGCCAGCAGCTTAGTGTCTCAACACACAGATACGCAGTATTTT. Residues: CASSLVSQHTDTQYF.

This chain connects TRBV30 to TRBJ2-7; the match to TRBD1 covers 7 bases. Per germline, CDR1 GTSNPN and CDR2 SVGIG (reference sequence). The V and J ends lost 7 bases and 0 bases, in that order; junction bases with no gene match: 3. This CDR3 has 12 amino acids. The CDR3 is CALQGDSYEQYF. The CDR3, as DNA: TGTGCCTTGCAGGGGGACTCCTACGAGCAGTACTTC.

The chain combines TRBV7-2 with TRBJ1-1; D unresolved. V lost 0 bases, J lost 6 bases, and 8 bases lay in between. The CDR3 is 13 residues long. The germline CDR1 and CDR2 sequences are SGHTA and FQGNSA. The CDR3 is CASSLALASEAFF. The CDR3 DNA reads TGTGCCAGCAGCTTAGCCCTTGCCTCTGAAGCTTTCTTT.

The V gene is TRBV7-2, the J gene TRBJ2-3; 10 nucleotides match TRBD2. The CDR3 extends over 16 amino acids. Trimming took 5 bases from V and 4 from J; bases not matched to a gene: 9. Germline V lookup: CDR1 SGHTA, CDR2 FQGNSA. CDR3 residues: CASSPRLAGAADTQYF. DNA for the CDR3: TGTGCCAGCAGCCCCCGGCTAGCGGGAGCTGCAGATACGCAGTATTTT.

The chain employs TRBV7-6 and TRBJ2-7; perhaps TRBD2 as D (6 bases). V dropped 0 bases and J dropped 2 bases, with 11 bases sitting between them. This CDR3 contains 15 residues. The germline CDR1 and CDR2 sequences are SGHVS and FNYEAQ. CDR3 loop: CASSLAPTRAYEQYF. CDR3 bases: TGTGCCAGCAGCTTAGCTCCGACTAGAGCCTACGAGCAGTACTTC.

This clone has just one count. The chain employs TRBV30 and TRBJ2-1; D unresolved. Germline V lookup: CDR1 GTSNPN, CDR2 SVGIG (reference sequence). V dropped 0 bases and J dropped 6 bases, with 12 bases sitting between them. This CDR3 comprises 14 residues. CDR3 coding DNA: TGTGCCTGGAGTGTGGGGTATCCTAGCAATGAGCAGTTCTTC. Amino acids: CAWSVGYPSNEQFF.

CDR3 sequence (DNA): TGCGCCAGCAGCCCCTCCGTGGCTGACACGCAGTACTTC. Translated, it gives CASSPSVADTQYF. V is TRBV5-1 and J is TRBJ2-5; the D is unclear. The CDR3 runs 13 residues. Germline CDR1 SGHRS, CDR2 YFSETQ. Trimming stripped 4 bases from V and 11 bases from J, with 18 bases between.

This clone was counted a few times. The genes are TRBV7-2 and TRBJ2-2; 11 bases match TRBD2. J was trimmed by 5 bases and V by 6 bases; bases with no gene match: 5. CDR1 SGHTA and CDR2 FQGNSA come from the germline V gene. This CDR3 is built from 15 residues. The CDR3, as DNA: TGTGCCAGCAGTGCTAGCGGGAGGTATACCGGGGAGCTGTTTTTT. The encoded protein is CASSASGRYTGELFF.